The present entry profiles one TCR beta chain with its context. This specimen comes from a study of sequential checkpoint blockade in melanoma. Study at large: Arm A got nivolumab then ipilimumab; arm B the reverse, 1:1. Maintenance nivolumab came after either treatment sequence.

V was shortened by 4 bases and J by 4 bases, with 19 bases between the two germline ends. The CDR3 has 17 amino acids. The germline V gene encodes CDR1 SEHNR and CDR2 FQNEAQ (reference sequence). The treatment here: randomized to nivolumab then ipilimumab (arm A) or the reverse (arm B). None of the patients previously received DNA-damaging chemotherapy. Live CD3+CD8+ CD19− CD56− cells were sorted from PBMCs. Data came from immunoSEQ multiplex PCR; TCRdb stores just in-frame clones and leaves some out. The data contain fewer than 20,000 clones, roughly 61% of them singletons. The gene calls are TRBV7-9 and TRBJ2-2; TRBD1 is a possible D gene (6 bases). This specimen was CD8+ T cells sorted from blood (inferred from file names), taken from a patient given nivolumab and ipilimumab in sequence. The sequence was obtained from a human donor with melanoma. The CDR3 region is CASSYATGLGGTGELFF. In DNA form, the CDR3 reads TGTGCCAGCAGCTACGCAACAGGGTTAGGAGGCACCGGGGAGCTGTTTTTT. Together with reference TRBV7-9 and TRBJ2-2, the CDR3 gives the full variable domain: DTGVSQNPRHKITKRGQNVTFRCDPISEHNRLYWYRQTLGQGPEFLTYFQNEAQLEKSRLLSDRFSAERPKGSFSTLEIQRTEQGDSAMYLCASSYATGLGGTGELFFGEGSRLTVL.